Presented here are 14 T cell receptor beta chains from one specimen sequenced in a study of cytomegalovirus exposure and HLA in healthy donors. Both 60 Vbeta primers and 13 Jbeta primers went into the PCR. Sequenced by immunoSEQ multiplex PCR; TCRdb stores in-frame clones only, minus some. Of roughly 100,000 clones in the sample, over 75% were seen once. The sample comprised PBMCs. All receptors come from a female donor in good health and CMV-seropositive.

The chain links TRBV27 to TRBJ1-5; 7 bases align to TRBD1. Trimming cost V 0 bases and J 2 bases; bases outside gene matches: 1. The CDR3 has 15 residues. Per germline, CDR1 MNHEY and CDR2 SMNVEV (reference sequence). The CDR3 protein is CASSLSTGGNQPQHF. Written as DNA, the CDR3 is TGTGCCAGCAGTTTATCCACAGGGGGCAATCAGCCCCAGCATTTT.

As concerns this clone: The same CDR3 can be traced to other DNA sequences in this sample. The V and J genes are TRBV4-1 and TRBJ2-7; 8 positions match TRBD1. Germline lookup yields CDR1 MGHRA and CDR2 YSYEKL. This CDR3 is built from 14 residues. Trimming at V came to 4 bases and at J to 3 bases, leaving 5 bases not matched to a gene. This CDR3 is CASSLRQGSYEQYF. For the CDR3, the DNA is TGCGCCAGCAGCCTCCGACAGGGGAGCTACGAGCAGTACTTC.

The rearrangement links TRBV7-9 to TRBJ1-2; TRBD1 agrees at 7 bases. The CDR3 has 11 amino acids. Losses at the gene ends were 9 bases for V and 8 bases for J; bases not matched to a gene: 6. Per germline, CDR1 SEHNR and CDR2 FQNEAQ (reference sequence). CDR3: CASLDRAGYTF. CDR3 DNA sequence: TGTGCCAGTCTCGACAGGGCGGGCTACACCTTC. The whole variable domain, remainder taken from reference TRBV7-9 and TRBJ1-2, is DTGVSQNPRHKITKRGQNVTFRCDPISEHNRLYWYRQTLGQGPEFLTYFQNEAQLEKSRLLSDRFSAERPKGSFSTLEIQRTEQGDSAMYLCASLDRAGYTFGSGTRLTVV.

This chain joins TRBV4-2 and TRBJ2-3; D is uncertain. The V gene's germline CDR1 is LGHNA and CDR2 YNFKEQ. The CDR3 runs 13 residues. V was shortened by 1 base and J by 6 bases, with 8 bases between the two germline ends. In nucleotides, the CDR3 is TGTGCCAGCAGCCAAGGAGTAACCGATACGCAGTATTTT. Translated: CASSQGVTDTQYF.

The chain employs TRBV5-5 and TRBJ1-1; D gene ambiguous. Germline values: CDR1 SGHKS, CDR2 YYEKEE (reference sequence). The CDR3 has 14 amino acids. Trimming shortened V by 1 base and J by 2 bases, and 9 bases separated the two germline ends. CDR3 DNA sequence: TGTGCCAGCAGCTTGTCCGGCGGTAACACTGAAGCTTTCTTT. Translating gives CASSLSGGNTEAFF.

The V and J genes are TRBV7-9 and TRBJ2-6; weak D call: TRBD1 (8 bases). The CDR3 length is 17 residues. Germline CDR1 reads SEHNR; CDR2 reads FQNEAQ (reference sequence). The ends were cut back, 3 bases at V and 8 bases at J, with 20 bases in the middle. Here the CDR3 DNA reads TGTGCCAGCAGCTTGGTTCACGGACAGGGAGGGACCAACGTCCTGACTTTC. Translated, it gives CASSLVHGQGGTNVLTF.

The gene calls are TRBV6-4 and TRBJ2-1; 12 nucleotides align to TRBD2. CDR1 is MRHNA and CDR2 is SNTAGT in the germline V gene. V was clipped by 3 bases and J by 10 bases; unmatched bases: 7. The CDR3 runs to 15 residues. CDR3 amino acids: CASSELAGGHGEQFF. CDR3 bases: TGTGCCAGCAGTGAGCTAGCGGGGGGGCATGGCGAGCAGTTCTTC.

The chain has TRBV19 and TRBJ2-2, with TRBD1 matching 7 bases. Germline trimming cut 3 bases from V and 0 bases from J; bases unmatched to any gene: 7. The CDR3 is 17 residues long. Germline loops: CDR1 LNHDA, CDR2 SQIVND (reference sequence). The CDR3: CASSMGPGQSNTGELFF. Here the CDR3 DNA reads TGTGCCAGTAGTATGGGCCCGGGACAGTCGAACACCGGGGAGCTGTTTTTT.

This clone was picked up a small number of times. V is TRBV6-6 and J is TRBJ1-4; 9 positions agree with TRBD1. The CDR3 totals 14 residues. CDR1 and CDR2 (germline): MNHNY, SVGAGI (reference sequence). The junction had 4 bases not matched to a gene; V was cut back by 6 bases and J by 5 bases. CDR3 coding DNA: TGTGCCAGCAGATGGACAGGGGAGAATGAAAAACTGTTTTTT. Its translation is CASRWTGENEKLFF.

This chain joins TRBV19 and TRBJ2-5, with D perhaps TRBD1 (6 bases). The closer fit of TRBJ2-7 to the DNA end suggests the J call may be wrong. The length of the CDR3 is 13 residues. Germline-derived CDR1 and CDR2 are LNHDA and SQIVND (reference sequence). Here the CDR3 DNA reads TGTGCCAGTAGTCCACAGGGTAGCGACGAGCAGTACTTC. Translation gives CASSPQGSDEQYF.

The chain recombines TRBV21-1 with TRBJ1-5; TRBD1 is taken as the D call from the table, unchecked against the DNA. TRBV21-1 is classified as a pseudogene. The CDR3 has 14 amino acids. Written as DNA, the CDR3 is TGTGCCAGCAGCACCGGGACAGCAAATCAGCCCCAGCATTTT. Translation: CASSTGTANQPQHF.

The V and J genes are TRBV28 and TRBJ2-7, with TRBD2 matching 15 bases. The CDR3 is 17 amino acids. The ends lost 7 bases at V and 5 bases at J; junction bases unmatched: 12. CDR1 is MDHEN and CDR2 is SYDVKM in the germline V gene. CDR3 DNA: TGTGCCAGCACCTCGTGGGGGACTAGCGGGAGGATCAACGAGCAGTACTTC. Translating gives CASTSWGTSGRINEQYF.

The rearrangement links TRBV7-8 to TRBJ1-1; 7 nucleotides agree with TRBD1. V shed 1 base and J 5 bases; nucleotides not matched to a gene: 1. The germline V gene has CDR1 SGHVS and CDR2 FQNEAQ. This CDR3 spans 13 amino acids. Here the CDR3 reads CASSLDRGTEAFF. The CDR3 coding sequence is TGTGCCAGCAGCTTAGACAGGGGTACTGAAGCTTTCTTT.

J is TRBJ1-4 and V is TRBV19; TRBD1 matches at 8 bases. Losses at the gene ends were 5 bases for V and 7 bases for J; bases not matched to a gene: 6. Germline CDR1 reads LNHDA; CDR2 reads SQIVND (reference sequence). The CDR3 length is 14 residues. CDR3 region: CASSFRGQGEKLFF. CDR3 DNA: TGTGCCAGTAGTTTCAGGGGGCAGGGTGAAAAACTGTTTTTT.